These 12 T cell receptor beta chains came from one sample sequenced in a study of multiple sclerosis patients with progressive multifocal leukoencephalopathy. Measured with immunoSEQ multiplex PCR; TCRdb has only the in-frame clones, and not every one. The repertoire holds roughly 30,000 clones, about 91% seen once, with about 1.5% in the top ten. The time point here: before natalizumab initiation. The sample consisted of PBMCs. The receptors derive from a human donor with multiple sclerosis.

As DNA, the CDR3 is TGTGCCAGCAGTGACTCGGGCAGTTACTACAATGAGCAGTTCTTC. This sequence encodes CASSDSGSYYNEQFF. The chain combines TRBV6-4 with TRBJ2-1; D is unclear. CDR1 MRHNA and CDR2 SNTAGT come from the germline V gene. V lost 0 bases and J 3 bases, leaving 9 bases between the germline ends. This CDR3 spans 15 amino acids.

The chain links TRBV4-3 to TRBJ2-2, with 10 bases matching TRBD2. This CDR3 has 18 residues. V was clipped by 0 bases and J by 5 bases; unmatched bases: 9. Germline V gene data show CDR1 as LGHNA and CDR2 as YSLEER. This CDR3 is CASSQDPLAGALTGELFF. As DNA, the CDR3 is TGCGCCAGCAGCCAAGATCCCCTAGCGGGAGCGTTAACCGGGGAGCTGTTTTTT.

V is TRBV11-2 and J is TRBJ1-2; D gene uncertain. The CDR3 consists of 15 residues. Trimming stripped 0 bases from V and 4 bases from J, with 12 bases between. The V gene's germline CDR1 is SGHAT and CDR2 FQNNGV. The CDR3 bases are TGTGCCAGCAGCTTAGATACGGTAATCGGCTATGGCTACACCTTC. This codes for CASSLDTVIGYGYTF. Full variable domain (rest looked up from reference TRBV11-2 and TRBJ1-2): EAGVAQSPRYKIIEKRQSVAFWCNPISGHATLYWYQQILGQGPKLLIQFQNNGVVDDSQLPKDRFSAERLKGVDSTLKIQPAKLEDSAVYLCASSLDTVIGYGYTFGSGTRLTVV.

This chain joins TRBV7-6 and TRBJ2-1; 9 bases agree with TRBD2. Germline assignment: CDR1 SGHVS and CDR2 FNYEAQ. With V trimmed by 2 bases and J by 7 bases, 3 bases remained unmatched. The CDR3 runs 14 residues. The CDR3 DNA reads TGTGCCAGCAGCTTATCGGCGGGAGGGAATGAGCAGTTCTTC. This gives the protein CASSLSAGGNEQFF.

The V gene is TRBV2, the J gene TRBJ2-1, with 8 bases fitting TRBD1. V lost 7 bases and J lost 7; bases outside the gene matches: 12. CDR3 length: 15 amino acids. Germline CDR1 is SNHLY and CDR2 is FYNNEI. DNA for the CDR3: TGTGCCAGCAATTTGGGAACAGGGGGTCTGAATGAGCAGTTCTTC. It specifies CASNLGTGGLNEQFF.

This chain connects TRBV6-5 to TRBJ1-1; D call uncertain. The CDR3 runs 14 residues. Germline CDR1 and CDR2: MNHEY and SVGAGI. Trimming took off 2 bases at V and 0 bases at J, with 7 bases between the two ends. In DNA, the CDR3 is TGTGCCAGCAGTTACCTTCCGTTGAACACTGAAGCTTTCTTT. It yields the protein CASSYLPLNTEAFF.

The chain couples TRBV20-1 to TRBJ2-1; D is ambiguous. The CDR3 is made up of 10 amino acids. V was pared by 3 bases and J by 15 bases, with 12 bases between. The germline V gene encodes CDR1 DFQATT and CDR2 SNEGSKA (reference sequence). The DNA for the CDR3 is TGCAGTGCTAGTCCCCTAGGGTTGTTCTTC. Translated, it gives CSASPLGLFF.

V and J are TRBV7-2 and TRBJ1-4; no clear D gene. Germline values: CDR1 SGHTA, CDR2 FQGNSA. The CDR3 sequence is 14 residues long. Between the trimmed V and J ends, which lost 1 base and 0 bases, there was a span of 3 bases. The CDR3 nucleotides read TGTGCCAGCAGCTTAGGGGCAACTAATGAAAAACTGTTTTTT. As protein: CASSLGATNEKLFF. Drawing the rest from reference TRBV7-2 and TRBJ1-4, the complete variable domain is GAGVSQSPSNKVTEKGKDVELRCDPISGHTALYWYRQSLGQGLEFLIYFQGNSAPDKSGLPSDRFSAERTGGSVSTLTIQRTQQEDSAVYLCASSLGATNEKLFFGSGTQLSVL.

The chain is built from TRBV19 and TRBJ1-5, with D hard to call. Trimming shortened V by 10 bases and J by 3 bases, and 13 bases separated the two germline ends. Germline lookup yields CDR1 LNHDA and CDR2 SQIVND (reference sequence). The CDR3 extends over 13 amino acids. The CDR3 sequence is CATTAVNNQPQHF. The DNA for the CDR3 is TGTGCCACGACCGCCGTTAACAATCAGCCCCAGCATTTT.

This chain uses TRBV6-5 with TRBJ2-1; 10 nucleotides line up with TRBD2. The CDR3 is made up of 16 amino acids. Unmatched junction bases numbered 7, after V lost 1 base and J lost 7 bases. Germline CDR1 MNHEY, CDR2 SVGAGI. As DNA, the CDR3 is TGTGCCAGCAGTTACTTGGCGGCTAGCGGGAGAAATGAGCAGTTCTTC. This gives the protein CASSYLAASGRNEQFF.

The chain combines TRBV5-6 with TRBJ2-6, with a weak D call TRBD1 (5 bases). Germline V gene data show CDR1 as SGHDT and CDR2 as YYEEEE. This CDR3 has 16 amino acids. V shed 5 bases and J shed 0 bases, with 12 bases lying between them. This chain's CDR3 is CASRPRQLSGANVLTF. In DNA, the CDR3 is TGTGCCAGCAGGCCCCGACAGCTCTCTGGGGCCAACGTCCTGACTTTC.

This chain links TRBV4-1 with TRBJ2-7, with 9 bases matching TRBD1. The germline V gene has CDR1 MGHRA and CDR2 YSYEKL. V dropped 3 bases and J dropped 5; count of bases not matched to a gene: 5. The CDR3 extends over 14 amino acids. CDR3 region: CASSQAGTGNEQYF. In DNA, the CDR3 is TGCGCCAGCAGCCAGGCCGGGACAGGGAACGAGCAGTACTTC.